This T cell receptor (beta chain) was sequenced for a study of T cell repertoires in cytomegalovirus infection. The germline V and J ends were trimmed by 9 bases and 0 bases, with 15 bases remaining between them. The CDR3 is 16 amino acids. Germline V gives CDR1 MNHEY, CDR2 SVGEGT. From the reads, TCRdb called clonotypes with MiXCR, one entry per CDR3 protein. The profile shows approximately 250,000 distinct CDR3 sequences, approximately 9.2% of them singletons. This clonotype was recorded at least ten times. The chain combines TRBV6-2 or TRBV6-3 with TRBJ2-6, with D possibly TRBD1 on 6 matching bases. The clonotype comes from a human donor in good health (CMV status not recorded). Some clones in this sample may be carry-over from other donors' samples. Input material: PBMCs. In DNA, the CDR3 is TGTGCCAGTTTGGGGGCAGGCTACTCTGGGGCCAACGTCCTGACTTTC. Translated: CASLGAGYSGANVLTF.